This TCR beta chain was sequenced in a study of blood T cell repertoires in COVID-19. Study overall: The study drew acute and convalescent COVID-19 samples from the United States, Italy and Spain. In each case, the material was cDNA or gDNA derived from T cells, B-cell-depleted T cells, or PBMCs.

In the authors' workflow: Reference gene primers were amplified, and this amplification served to estimate nucleated cell counts. Sequenced by immunoSEQ multiplex PCR; TCRdb stores in-frame clones only, minus some. The DNA gave D and trimming, while V, J and clone size come from that table. The sample includes approximately 220,000 clones, 80% to 85% of them seen just once. The germline V and J ends were trimmed by 0 bases and 3 bases, with 6 bases remaining between them. CDR1 MNHEY and CDR2 SVGAGI come from the germline V gene. The CDR3 length is 14 residues. Input material: peripheral blood. This receptor was identified in a woman in her sixties who had recovered from COVID-19. The chain recombines TRBV6-5 with TRBJ1-3; a weak D match, TRBD1 (6 bases). The DNA of the CDR3 is TGTGCCAGCAGTTACTCAGGGGGTGGAAACACCATATATTTT. This gives the protein CASSYSGGGNTIYF.